The clone carrying this T cell receptor beta chain was seen only once. This record belongs to a study of technical replicates of blood from four donors. CDR1 SGHNT and CDR2 YENEEA come from the germline V gene. The CDR3 consists of 15 residues. V lost 6 bases to trimming and J lost 3 bases, with 17 bases between them. The method was immunoSEQ multiplex PCR; TCRdb's version includes in-frame clones alone and lacks a portion of them. Seen here are about 93,000 clones, 95% observed once, and the top ten hold about 0.25%. The gene calls are TRBV11-3 and TRBJ1-2; D might be TRBD1 (6 bases). The TCR comes from a human donor in good health. The sequencing sample was made of T cells isolated from PBMCs. The CDR3 loop is CASSRSSSGDYGYTF. CDR3 nucleotide sequence: TGTGCCAGCAGTCGTTCGAGTTCAGGGGACTATGGCTACACCTTC. The variable domain in full, completed from reference TRBV11-3 and TRBJ1-2, reads EAGVVQSPRYKIIEKKQPVAFWCNPISGHNTLYWYLQNLGQGPELLIRYENEEAVDDSQLPKDRFSAERLKGVDSTLKIQPAELGDSAVYLCASSRSSSGDYGYTFGSGTRLTVV.